This T cell receptor (beta chain) was profiled in a study of a mutant IDH1 vaccine in newly diagnosed glioma. Study-wide context: Patients got their first vaccination 4-6 weeks after radiotherapy alone, or with temozolomide cycles. Study outcomes and limitations: In just under 95% of patients, immune responses induced by the vaccine occurred.

This clone was detected once. Its antigen is undetermined. Sequencing used immunoSEQ multiplex PCR; TCRdb keeps in-frame clones, though not all of them. Found here are approximately 62,000 clones, more than 75% of them singletons; the top ten hold less than 5%. The time point is: week 23, last vaccination. The content of each vaccine dose was 300 ug of mutant IDH1 20-mer peptide, and topical imiquimod accompanied it. Donors had new WHO grade 3 or 4 IDH1-mutant, ATRX-lost astrocytomas. V was pared by 0 bases and J by 3 bases, with 12 bases between. Germline V gives CDR1 LNHNV, CDR2 YYDKDF (reference sequence). This CDR3 comprises 16 residues.

This chain joins TRBV15 and TRBJ1-5; a weak D match, TRBD1 (5 bases). This TCR was sampled from a man aged 25-45 years with glioma. Sequencing used PBMCs, obtained from a glioma patient whose treatment included an IDH1 peptide vaccine. The CDR3 bases are TGTGCCACCAGCAGAGATCAGGGAGGCCCCAATCAGCCCCAGCATTTT. Its translation is CATSRDQGGPNQPQHF.